One sample yielded the 3 T cell receptor beta chains listed below, sequenced in a study of PD-1 blockade in classical Hodgkin lymphoma. Clones were sequenced by immunoSEQ multiplex PCR, and TCRdb holds only the in-frame ones, with some missing. The sample records roughly 30,000 clones, about 88% being singletons. Stated time point: cycle 4 day 1 (C4D1), after less than seven weeks of nivolumab. The patients all showed relapse after autologous stem cell transplantation, while their brentuximab vedotin exposure varied. Magnetic negative selection was used to purify CD4+ T cells from PBMCs that had been thawed. Sequencing was performed on CD4+ T cells from blood, taken before the fourth cycle of nivolumab. Receptors were obtained from a human donor with classical Hodgkin lymphoma.

In DNA form, the CDR3 reads TGTGCCAGTAGTATTGGGTACTCCACAGATACGCAGTATTTT. Translated, it gives CASSIGYSTDTQYF. V usage is TRBV19 and J usage is TRBJ2-3; no reliable D call. The CDR3 is 14 amino acids. The germline V gene encodes CDR1 LNHDA and CDR2 SQIVND (reference sequence). The V end was cut by 3 bases, the J end by 2 bases, with 9 bases between. Supplemented by reference TRBV19 and TRBJ2-3, the full variable domain reads DGGITQSPKYLFRKEGQNVTLSCEQNLNHDAMYWYRQDPGQGLRLIYYSQIVNDFQKGDIAEGYSVSREKKESFPLTVTSAQKNPTAFYLCASSIGYSTDTQYFGPGTRLTVL.

This clone was counted a few times. This chain connects TRBV29-1 to TRBJ1-4, with D possibly matching TRBD1 (6 bases). The ends were cut back, 2 bases at V and 7 bases at J, with 20 bases in the middle. The V gene's germline CDR1 is SQVTM and CDR2 ANQGSEA. CDR3 length: 16 residues. The CDR3 region has the DNA TGCAGCGTTGAATCCCCGGAGGGGGGAGCTGGTGAAAAACTGTTTTTT. Protein product: CSVESPEGGAGEKLFF. Full variable domain (remainder filled in from reference TRBV29-1 and TRBJ1-4): SAVISQKPSRDICQRGTSLTIQCQVDSQVTMMFWYRQQPGQSLTLIATANQGSEATYESGFVIDKFPISRPNLTFSTLTVSNMSPEDSSIYLCSVESPEGGAGEKLFFGSGTQLSVL.

The chain recombines TRBV7-2 with TRBJ1-1; possible D gene TRBD1, 6 bases. CDR3 length: 14 residues. V shed 2 bases and J shed 2 bases, with 9 bases lying between them. Germline lookup yields CDR1 SGHTA and CDR2 FQGNSA. DNA for the CDR3: TGTGCCAGCAGCTTATCCGGGGGCAACACTGAAGCTTTCTTT. The encoded protein is CASSLSGGNTEAFF.